The following is a T cell receptor beta chain sequence with its context. The data originate from a study of blood T cell repertoires in COVID-19. Overall study context: The samples span acute and convalescent COVID-19 from the United States, Italy and Spain.

Germline V gives CDR1 LNHDA, CDR2 SQIVND (reference sequence). The CDR3 sequence is 13 residues long. V lost 2 bases, J lost 2 bases, and 6 bases lay in between. Some clones are missing from TCRdb's copy, which holds only in-frame ones; the method was immunoSEQ multiplex PCR. The profile shows 100,000 or so clones, about four fifths of them singletons. The sequencing input was peripheral blood. The receptor's source is a woman older than 75 with acute or convalescent COVID-19. V usage is TRBV19 and J usage is TRBJ1-1, with D uncertain. The CDR3 bases are TGTGCCAGTAGTATACGGGTTAACACTGAAGCTTTCTTT. Protein product: CASSIRVNTEAFF.